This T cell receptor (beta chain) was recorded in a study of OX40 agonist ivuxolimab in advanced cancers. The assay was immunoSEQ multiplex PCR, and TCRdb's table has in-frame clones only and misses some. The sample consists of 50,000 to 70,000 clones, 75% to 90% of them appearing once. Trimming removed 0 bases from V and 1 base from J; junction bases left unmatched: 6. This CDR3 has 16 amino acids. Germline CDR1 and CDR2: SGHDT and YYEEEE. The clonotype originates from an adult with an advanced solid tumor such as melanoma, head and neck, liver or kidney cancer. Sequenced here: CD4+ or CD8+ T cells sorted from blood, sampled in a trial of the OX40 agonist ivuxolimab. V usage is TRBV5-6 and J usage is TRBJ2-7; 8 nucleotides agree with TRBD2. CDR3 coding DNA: TGTGCCAGCAGCTTGGCCGGGACTAGTGGATCCTACGAGCAGTACTTC. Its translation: CASSLAGTSGSYEQYF.